This TCR beta chain was identified during a study of cytomegalovirus exposure and HLA in healthy donors. Across the study: The same platform used for the 666 first-cohort repertoires was also used for the 120 validation repertoires, as a later analysis reported.

Per the germline V gene, CDR1 is SQVTM and CDR2 is ANQGSEA. The CDR3 totals 15 residues. Trimming removed 2 bases from V and 2 bases from J; junction bases left unmatched: 4. Regarding the study as a whole: The tendency of first-cohort TCR clusters to co-occur in the 90 to 150 validation repertoires was the finding of a later analysis. Both high specificity and high sensitivity reportedly marked the classifier's diagnosis of cytomegalovirus status. The dataset shows that most TCR sequences were rare, while some public TCRs occurred in many donors.

Comments on this clone: Antigen: not known.

Libraries were prepared by immunoSEQ multiplex PCR; TCRdb keeps only in-frame clonotypes and omits some of them. Of 190,000 or so clones in the sample, 65% to 85% were seen once. This TCR came from a woman aged 18-30 years in good health and CMV-seropositive. The sample comprised PBMCs. The chain recombines TRBV29-1 with TRBJ2-1, with 9 bases aligning to TRBD2. The CDR3 sequence is CSVETTSGPYNEQFF. The CDR3 DNA reads TGCAGCGTTGAAACTACTAGCGGGCCCTACAATGAGCAGTTCTTC.